The text below deals with one T cell receptor beta chain. What it binds is not known. The record originates from a study of identical twins' blood T cells. Study-level points and caveats: Each donor's most abundant TCRbeta clonotypes shared more CDR3 sequences with her twin than unrelated donors. Out-of-frame TCRbeta clonotypes reportedly had markedly more similar V usage in twins than unrelated donors.

TCRdb re-analysed the 5' RACE reads in MiXCR, keeping a single row per CDR3 protein. Counted here are 300,000 to 400,000 distinct CDR3 sequences, approximately 30% occurring once; the ten biggest clones make up approximately 6.6%. This CDR3 region has 12 residues. Looked up from germline, CDR1 is MDHEN and CDR2 is SYDVKM. Trimming removed 6 bases at V and 3 bases at J, with 9 bases between. Sequencing used PBMCs. The V gene is TRBV28, the J gene TRBJ2-7, with a tentative D call TRBD2 (6 bases). This clonotype originated in a woman aged 18-55 years in good health. DNA for the CDR3: TGTGCCAGCAGGCCGGGGGTCTACGAGCAGTACTTC. As protein: CASRPGVYEQYF.